Listed below are T cell receptor beta chains from one sample, sequenced in a study of PD-1 blockade in classical Hodgkin lymphoma. Profiling relied on immunoSEQ multiplex PCR, and the TCRdb table lists in-frame clones only, not all of them. The sample carries 25,000 to 35,000 clones, 84% recorded once. The material sequenced was CD4+ T cells from blood, taken before the fourth cycle of nivolumab. The receptors were gathered from a human donor with classical Hodgkin lymphoma. Both conserved end residues are part of each CDR3. Fields, in order: J gene, V gene, clone size, D gene, CDR3 DNA, CDR3 protein. The D gene is left open where the match is weak. Size tells how often a clone was seen (once, few, many) or the class of an expanded clone, and some rows leave it out.

j_call: TRBJ1-4
v_call: TRBV28
clone_size: NA
d_call: TRBD1
cdr3_nt: TGTGCCAGCACCGAAATCGGACAGGTCGCAACTAATGAAAAACTGTTTTTT
cdr3_aa: CASTEIGQVATNEKLFF

j_call: TRBJ2-7
v_call: TRBV11-2
clone_size: once
d_call: NA
cdr3_nt: TGTGCCAGCAGCTTAGGGCAGGGTCCCTACGAGCAGTACTTC
cdr3_aa: CASSLGQGPYEQYF

j_call: TRBJ2-7
v_call: TRBV30
clone_size: NA
d_call: TRBD2
cdr3_nt: TGTGCCTGGGAGGGGACTAGCGAAATCTACGAGCAGTACTTC
cdr3_aa: CAWEGTSEIYEQYF

j_call: TRBJ2-1
v_call: TRBV7-2
clone_size: NA
d_call: NA
cdr3_nt: TGTGCCAGCAGCTCCGTATACCGCTCCTACAATGAGCAGTTCTTC
cdr3_aa: CASSSVYRSYNEQFF

j_call: TRBJ2-7
v_call: TRBV30
clone_size: NA
d_call: TRBD2
cdr3_nt: TGTGCCTGGAGTGTTAGAAGGCTAGCGGGCCAGGCTACGGGTCGGTACGAGCAGTACTTC
cdr3_aa: CAWSVRRLAGQATGRYEQYF

j_call: TRBJ1-4
v_call: TRBV7-9
clone_size: NA
d_call: NA
cdr3_nt: TGTGCCAGCAGCACCCGGGCCGTTAATAATGAAAAACTGTTTTTT
cdr3_aa: CASSTRAVNNEKLFF

j_call: TRBJ1-1
v_call: TRBV30
clone_size: few
d_call: NA
cdr3_nt: TGTGCCTGGAGTGGACCAGGGTTGAGGACTGAAGCTTTCTTT
cdr3_aa: CAWSGPGLRTEAFF

j_call: TRBJ2-7
v_call: TRBV10-1
clone_size: NA
d_call: TRBD1
cdr3_nt: TGCGCCAGACGGGGACAGGGGTACGAGCAGTACTTC
cdr3_aa: CARRGQGYEQYF

j_call: TRBJ1-6
v_call: TRBV28
clone_size: NA
d_call: TRBD1
cdr3_nt: TGTGCCAGCAGTTTCGCTTCTGGACAGGGTCGTAATTCACCCCTCCACTTT
cdr3_aa: CASSFASGQGRNSPLHF

j_call: TRBJ1-6
v_call: TRBV5-6
clone_size: NA
d_call: TRBD1
cdr3_nt: TGTGCCAGCAGCTATTATGACAGGGGACCTTTTAATTCACCCCTCCACTTT
cdr3_aa: CASSYYDRGPFNSPLHF

j_call: TRBJ1-2
v_call: TRBV4-2
clone_size: NA
d_call: NA
cdr3_nt: TGTGCCAGCAGAGACGACATAGACTATGGCTACACCTTC
cdr3_aa: CASRDDIDYGYTF

j_call: TRBJ1-6
v_call: TRBV2
clone_size: NA
d_call: TRBD1
cdr3_nt: TGTGCCAGCAGTCCTTCGACAGGGCATAATAATTCACCCCTCCACTTT
cdr3_aa: CASSPSTGHNNSPLHF

j_call: TRBJ1-3
v_call: TRBV5-6
clone_size: once
d_call: NA
cdr3_nt: TGTGCCAGCAGCTTGGAAAGGGGGACTGGAAACACCATATATTTT
cdr3_aa: CASSLERGTGNTIYF

j_call: TRBJ1-5
v_call: TRBV2
clone_size: once
d_call: NA
cdr3_nt: TGTGCCAGCAGTGAAGTTCGGGAACAGCCCCAGCATTTT
cdr3_aa: CASSEVREQPQHF

j_call: TRBJ2-2
v_call: TRBV18
clone_size: NA
d_call: NA
cdr3_nt: TGTGCCAGCTCACCACTTGAGGGAACCGGGGAGCTGTTTTTT
cdr3_aa: CASSPLEGTGELFF

j_call: TRBJ2-1
v_call: TRBV15
clone_size: NA
d_call: NA
cdr3_nt: TGTGCCATCGGGGGGCTCGATGAGCAGTTCTTC
cdr3_aa: CAIGGLDEQFF

j_call: TRBJ1-5
v_call: TRBV7-2
clone_size: few
d_call: TRBD1
cdr3_nt: TGTGCCAGCAGCCCGTGGGGGGACAGGGCTCAGCCCCAGCATTTT
cdr3_aa: CASSPWGDRAQPQHF

j_call: TRBJ1-1
v_call: TRBV25-1
clone_size: NA
d_call: NA
cdr3_nt: TGTGCCAGCCGGGGACCGGAACACACTGAAGCTTTCTTT
cdr3_aa: CASRGPEHTEAFF